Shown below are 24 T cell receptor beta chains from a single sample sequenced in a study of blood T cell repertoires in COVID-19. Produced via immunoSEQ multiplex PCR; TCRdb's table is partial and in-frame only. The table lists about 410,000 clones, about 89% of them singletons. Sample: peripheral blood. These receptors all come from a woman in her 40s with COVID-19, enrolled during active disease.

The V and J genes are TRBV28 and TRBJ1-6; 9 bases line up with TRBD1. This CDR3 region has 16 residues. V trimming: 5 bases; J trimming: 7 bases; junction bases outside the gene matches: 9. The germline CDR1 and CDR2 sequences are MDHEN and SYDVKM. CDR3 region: CASSTLPGTGNSPLHF. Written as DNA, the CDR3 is TGTGCCAGCAGTACCCTACCCGGGACAGGGAATTCACCCCTCCACTTT.

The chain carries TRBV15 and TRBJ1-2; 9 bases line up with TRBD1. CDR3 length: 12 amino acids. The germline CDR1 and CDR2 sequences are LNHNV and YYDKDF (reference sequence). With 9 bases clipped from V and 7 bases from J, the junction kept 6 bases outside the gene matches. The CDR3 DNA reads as TGTGCCACACAGGGACAGGGTGCTGGCTACACCTTC. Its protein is CATQGQGAGYTF.

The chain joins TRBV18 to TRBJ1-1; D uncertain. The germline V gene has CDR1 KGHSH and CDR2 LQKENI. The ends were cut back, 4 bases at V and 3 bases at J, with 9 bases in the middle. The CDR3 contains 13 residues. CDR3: CASSLFSDTEAFF. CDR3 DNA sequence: TGTGCCAGCTCACTTTTCTCGGACACTGAAGCTTTCTTT.

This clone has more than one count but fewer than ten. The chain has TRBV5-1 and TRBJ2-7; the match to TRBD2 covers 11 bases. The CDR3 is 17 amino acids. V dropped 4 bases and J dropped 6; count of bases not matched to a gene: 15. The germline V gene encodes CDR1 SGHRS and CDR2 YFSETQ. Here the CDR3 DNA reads TGCGCCAGCAGCCCTAGGTCGTCTAGCGGGGGGTTCCGCGAGCAGTACTTC. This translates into CASSPRSSSGGFREQYF.

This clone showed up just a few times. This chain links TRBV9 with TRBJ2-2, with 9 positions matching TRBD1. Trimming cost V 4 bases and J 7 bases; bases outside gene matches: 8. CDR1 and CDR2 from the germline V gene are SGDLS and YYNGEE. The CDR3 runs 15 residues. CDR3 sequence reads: CASSNRGQVLGELFF. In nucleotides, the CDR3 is TGTGCCAGCAGCAACAGGGGGCAGGTTCTCGGGGAGCTGTTTTTT. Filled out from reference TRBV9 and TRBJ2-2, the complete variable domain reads DSGVTQTPKHLITATGQRVTLRCSPRSGDLSVYWYQQSLDQGLQFLIQYYNGEERAKGNILERFSAQQFPDLHSELNLSSLELGDSALYFCASSNRGQVLGELFFGEGSRLTVL.

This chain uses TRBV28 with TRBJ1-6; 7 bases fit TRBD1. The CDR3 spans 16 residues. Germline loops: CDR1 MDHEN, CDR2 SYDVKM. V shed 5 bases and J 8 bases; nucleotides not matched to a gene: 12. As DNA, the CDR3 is TGTGCCAGCAGTCCGCCTCCCCAGGGGGTATATTCACCCCTCCACTTT. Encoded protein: CASSPPPQGVYSPLHF.

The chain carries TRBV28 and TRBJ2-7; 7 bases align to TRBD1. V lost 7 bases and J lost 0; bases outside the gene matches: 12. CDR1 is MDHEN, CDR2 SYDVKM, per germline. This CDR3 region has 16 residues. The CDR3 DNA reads TGTGCCAGCACCTCGACAGGGTTAAGGGACTCCTACGAGCAGTACTTC. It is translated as CASTSTGLRDSYEQYF.

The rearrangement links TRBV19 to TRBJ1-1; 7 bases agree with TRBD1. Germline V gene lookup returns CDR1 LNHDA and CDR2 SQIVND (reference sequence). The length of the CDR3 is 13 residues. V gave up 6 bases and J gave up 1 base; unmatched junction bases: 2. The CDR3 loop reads CASRDRANTEAFF. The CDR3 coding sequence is TGTGCCAGTAGAGACAGGGCGAACACTGAAGCTTTCTTT.

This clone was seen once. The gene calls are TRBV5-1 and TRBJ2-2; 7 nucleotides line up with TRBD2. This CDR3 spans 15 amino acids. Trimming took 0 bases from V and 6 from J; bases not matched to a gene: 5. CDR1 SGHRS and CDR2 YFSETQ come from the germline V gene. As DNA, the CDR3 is TGCGCCAGCAGCTTGGGCGGTGCGGGGGCCGGGGAGCTGTTTTTT. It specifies CASSLGGAGAGELFF.

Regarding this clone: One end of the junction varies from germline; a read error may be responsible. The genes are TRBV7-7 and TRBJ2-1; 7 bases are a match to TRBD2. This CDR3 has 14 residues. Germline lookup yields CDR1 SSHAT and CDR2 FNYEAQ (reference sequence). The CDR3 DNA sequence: TGTGCTAGCAGCCTAGGAGCAGGGAGGGATGAGCAGTTCTTC. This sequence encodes CASSLGAGRDEQFF.

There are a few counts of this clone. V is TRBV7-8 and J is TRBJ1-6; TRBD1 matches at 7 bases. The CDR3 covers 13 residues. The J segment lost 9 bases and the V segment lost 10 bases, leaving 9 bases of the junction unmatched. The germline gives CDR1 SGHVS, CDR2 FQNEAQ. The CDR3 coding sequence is TGTGCCACTTCCGGGACAGCAACTTCACCCCTCCACTTT. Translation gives CATSGTATSPLHF.

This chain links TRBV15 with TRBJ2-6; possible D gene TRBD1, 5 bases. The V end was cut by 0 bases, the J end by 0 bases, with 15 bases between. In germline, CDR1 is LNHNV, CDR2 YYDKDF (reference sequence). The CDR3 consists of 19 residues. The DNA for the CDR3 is TGTGCCACCAGCAGAGATCCCAGATCAGGGATCTCTGGGGCCAACGTCCTGACTTTC. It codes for CATSRDPRSGISGANVLTF.

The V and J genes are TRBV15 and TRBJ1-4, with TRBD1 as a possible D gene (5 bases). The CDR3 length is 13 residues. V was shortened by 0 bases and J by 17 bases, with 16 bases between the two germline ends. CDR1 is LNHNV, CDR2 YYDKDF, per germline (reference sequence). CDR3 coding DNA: TGTGCCACCAGCAGAGATAGGCAGGGAAATATCTTTTTT. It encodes CATSRDRQGNIFF.

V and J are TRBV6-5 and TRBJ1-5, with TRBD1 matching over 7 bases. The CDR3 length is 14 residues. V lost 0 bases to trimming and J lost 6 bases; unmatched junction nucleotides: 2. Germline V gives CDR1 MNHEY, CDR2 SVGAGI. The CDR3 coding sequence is TGTGCCAGCAGTTACTCGGACAGGACTCAGCCCCAGCATTTT. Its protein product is CASSYSDRTQPQHF.

This chain's CDR3 is CASSSPTGANVLTF. The CDR3 coding sequence is TGTGCCAGCAGTTCCCCCACTGGGGCCAACGTCCTGACTTTC. The rearrangement joins TRBV27 to TRBJ2-6; D unclear. The V end lost 4 bases, the J end lost 2 bases, and 6 bases lay between the germline ends. CDR1 is MNHEY and CDR2 is SMNVEV in the germline V gene (reference sequence). The length of the CDR3 is 14 residues.

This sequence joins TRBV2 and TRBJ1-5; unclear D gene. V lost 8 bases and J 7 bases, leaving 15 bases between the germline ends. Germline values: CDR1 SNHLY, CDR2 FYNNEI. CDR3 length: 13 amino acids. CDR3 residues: CASGTGVGQPQHF. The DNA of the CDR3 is TGTGCCAGCGGCACTGGAGTTGGGCAGCCCCAGCATTTT.

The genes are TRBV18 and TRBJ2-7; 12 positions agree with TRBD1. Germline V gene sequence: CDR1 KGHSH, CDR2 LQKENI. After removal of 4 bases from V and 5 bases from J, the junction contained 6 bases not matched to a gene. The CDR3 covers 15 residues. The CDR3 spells CASSLLGQGANEQYF. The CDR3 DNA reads TGTGCCAGCTCACTCCTGGGACAGGGGGCGAACGAGCAGTACTTC.

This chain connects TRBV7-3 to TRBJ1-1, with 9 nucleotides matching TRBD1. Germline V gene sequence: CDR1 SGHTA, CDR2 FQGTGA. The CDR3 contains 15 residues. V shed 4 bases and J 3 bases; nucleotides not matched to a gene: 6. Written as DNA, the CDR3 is TGTGCCAGCAGCTCCTCCGGGACAGGGTACACTGAAGCTTTCTTT. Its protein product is CASSSSGTGYTEAFF.

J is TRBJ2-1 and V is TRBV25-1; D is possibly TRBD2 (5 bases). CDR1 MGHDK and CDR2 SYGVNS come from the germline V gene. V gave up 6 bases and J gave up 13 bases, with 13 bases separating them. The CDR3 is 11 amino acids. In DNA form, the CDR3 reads TGTGCCAGCAGGGCTACTAGTTTCCAGTTCTTC. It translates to CASRATSFQFF.

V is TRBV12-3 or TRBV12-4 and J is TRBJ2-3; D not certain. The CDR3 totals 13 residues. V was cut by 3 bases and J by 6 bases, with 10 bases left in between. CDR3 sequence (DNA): TGTGCCAGCAGTTTTATCCCCCCGGATACGCAGTATTTT. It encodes CASSFIPPDTQYF.

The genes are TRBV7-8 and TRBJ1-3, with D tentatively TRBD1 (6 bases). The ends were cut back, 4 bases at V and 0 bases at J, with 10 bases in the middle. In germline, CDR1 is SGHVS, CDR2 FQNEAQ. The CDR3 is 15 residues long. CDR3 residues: CASSSRTVSGNTIYF. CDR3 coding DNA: TGTGCCAGCAGCTCCCGGACAGTCTCTGGAAACACCATATATTTT.

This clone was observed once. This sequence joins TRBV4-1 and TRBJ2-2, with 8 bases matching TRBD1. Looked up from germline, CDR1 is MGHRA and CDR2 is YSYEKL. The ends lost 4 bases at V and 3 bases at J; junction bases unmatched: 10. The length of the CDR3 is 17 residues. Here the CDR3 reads CASSRLGRGLDTGELFF. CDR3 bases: TGCGCCAGCAGCCGGCTCGGCAGGGGGCTTGACACCGGGGAGCTGTTTTTT.

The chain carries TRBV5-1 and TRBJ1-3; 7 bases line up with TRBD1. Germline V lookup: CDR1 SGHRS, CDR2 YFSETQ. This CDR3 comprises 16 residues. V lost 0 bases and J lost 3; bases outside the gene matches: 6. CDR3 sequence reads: CASSLEAQGDGNTIYF. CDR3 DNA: TGCGCCAGCAGCTTGGAAGCGCAGGGGGATGGAAACACCATATATTTT.

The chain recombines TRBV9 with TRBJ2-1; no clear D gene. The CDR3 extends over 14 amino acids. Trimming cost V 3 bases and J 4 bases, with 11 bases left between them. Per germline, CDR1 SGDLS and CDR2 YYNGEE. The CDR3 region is CASSAMSSYNEQFF. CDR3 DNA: TGTGCCAGCAGCGCTATGTCTTCGTACAATGAGCAGTTCTTC.